This entry concerns a single TCR beta chain. Its antigen is still unknown. The sample comes from a study of post-analysis software for immune sequencing data. Study context: Several disease courses (relapsing-remitting, secondary progressive and progressive-relapsing) of multiple sclerosis were included.

V lost 4 bases to trimming and J lost 5 bases; unmatched junction nucleotides: 7. CDR1 and CDR2 from the germline V gene are MNHNS and SASEGT. This CDR3 has 16 residues. Regarding the study as a whole: Versus controls, multiple sclerosis patients showed significantly lower diversity (normalized Chao1). By F measure, samples from a shared preparation batch strongly co-clustered. Among a handful of TRBV segments more frequent in patients than controls were TRBV5-6, TRBV5-1 and TRBV20-1.

Unique molecular identifiers were present in the TCR beta cDNA libraries. There were roughly 0.95 to 11 million T cells, and some 500,000 cDNA molecules came from them. TCRdb re-called the PCR reads with MiXCR, one entry per CDR3 protein. The table shows about 800,000 distinct CDR3 sequences, with 25% to 30% occurring only once. This chain joins TRBV6-1 and TRBJ2-3, with 12 bases that match TRBD2. What was sequenced was blood. The origin of this receptor is a girl aged 5-17 years with multiple sclerosis. CDR3 sequence: CASSGTSGVFGDTQYF. The CDR3 bases are TGTGCCAGCAGTGGGACTAGCGGGGTCTTTGGAGATACGCAGTATTTT.